Below, 28 T cell receptor beta chains from the same sample are listed, as sequenced in a study of cytomegalovirus exposure and HLA in healthy donors. PCR involved 60 Vbeta and 13 Jbeta primers. Only in-frame clones appear in the TCRdb table, and some are missing; sequencing was by immunoSEQ multiplex PCR. In the table there are roughly 120,000 clones, roughly 70% of which are singletons. The specimen sequenced was PBMCs. The receptors shown here come from a woman between 40 and 55 years old in good health and CMV-seropositive.

The chain has TRBV7-2 and TRBJ2-2; 8 nucleotides line up with TRBD2. Germline CDR1 is SGHTA and CDR2 is FQGNSA. The V segment lost 4 bases and the J segment 4 bases; nucleotides outside the gene matches: 14. The CDR3 consists of 18 residues. The CDR3, as DNA: TGTGCCAGCAGCTACCGTAAGCGGGAGACCCCCGGCACCGGGGAGCTGTTTTTT. It specifies CASSYRKRETPGTGELFF.

The J gene is TRBJ2-5, the V gene TRBV5-1; 10 positions match TRBD1. The J call may be incorrect, as the DNA end agrees better with TRBJ2-7. This CDR3 is built from 14 residues. The germline V gene has CDR1 SGHRS and CDR2 YFSETQ. Here the CDR3 DNA reads TGCGCCAGCAGCTTGGGACAGGGGGCCAACGAGCAGTACTTC. Protein product: CASSLGQGANEQYF.

The rearrangement uses TRBV5-1 and TRBJ1-2; the match to TRBD1 covers 7 bases. With 3 bases clipped from V and 7 bases from J, the junction kept 3 bases outside the gene matches. CDR1 is SGHRS, CDR2 YFSETQ, per germline. CDR3 length: 12 amino acids. The CDR3 sequence: CASSYDRAGYTF. In DNA form, the CDR3 reads TGCGCCAGCAGCTATGACAGGGCTGGCTACACCTTC.

The CDR3 region has the DNA TGTGCCAGCTCACCATCCGGACAGGGGAACACTGAAGCTTTCTTT. Translating it yields CASSPSGQGNTEAFF. This chain links TRBV18 with TRBJ1-1, with 8 bases identical to TRBD1. The length of the CDR3 is 15 residues. Unmatched junction bases numbered 3, after V lost 2 bases and J lost 1 base. Germline V CDR1 and CDR2: KGHSH, LQKENI.

This clone occurred a few times. The chain couples TRBV7-8 to TRBJ1-5; the D gene is possibly TRBD1 (6 bases). CDR3 length: 16 residues. With 6 bases removed from V and 0 bases from J, the gap between germline ends came to 15 bases. Germline V gene lookup returns CDR1 SGHVS and CDR2 FQNEAQ. CDR3 residues: CASSSGAGVSNQPQHF. CDR3 DNA: TGTGCCAGCAGTTCAGGAGCAGGGGTTAGCAATCAGCCCCAGCATTTT.

The rearrangement joins TRBV2 to TRBJ2-2; TRBD2 aligns across 11 bases. Trimming took 3 bases from V and 6 from J; bases not matched to a gene: 3. The CDR3 consists of 15 residues. The germline V gene encodes CDR1 SNHLY and CDR2 FYNNEI. CDR3 sequence: CASSDTSGRPGELFF. The CDR3 DNA is TGTGCCAGCAGTGACACTAGCGGGAGACCCGGGGAGCTGTTTTTT.

The chain combines TRBV5-4 with TRBJ2-1, with 10 bases fitting TRBD2. Germline CDR1 SGHNT, CDR2 YYREEE (reference sequence). This CDR3 has 16 amino acids. With V trimmed by 6 bases and J by 6 bases, 12 bases remained unmatched. The CDR3 reads CASNLGASGGSNEQFF. For the CDR3, the DNA is TGTGCCAGCAACCTGGGGGCTAGCGGGGGATCCAATGAGCAGTTCTTC.

The chain couples TRBV9 to TRBJ2-5, with D possibly matching TRBD1 (6 bases). The J call may be wrong; the DNA end is better matched by TRBJ2-7. CDR1 is SGDLS, CDR2 YYNGEE, per germline. The CDR3 runs 15 residues. The CDR3 DNA reads as TGTGCCAGCAGCGTAAACCCAGGGGTACAGTACGAGCAGTACTTC. Amino acids: CASSVNPGVQYEQYF.

The chain combines TRBV6-6 with TRBJ1-3; 7 nucleotides align to TRBD1. The J segment lost 0 bases and the V segment lost 2 bases, leaving 4 bases of the junction unmatched. The V gene's germline CDR1 is MNHNY and CDR2 SVGAGI (reference sequence). This CDR3 is 16 amino acids long. The CDR3 reads CASSYGGQRSGNTIYF. The DNA for the CDR3 is TGTGCCAGCAGTTACGGGGGACAGCGCTCTGGAAACACCATATATTTT.

This clone was seen more than once but under ten times. The chain combines TRBV4-2 with TRBJ1-2; 8 positions agree with TRBD1. The CDR3 loop spans 13 amino acids. V shed 6 bases, J shed 8 bases, and the junction held 8 bases outside the gene matches. Per the germline V gene, CDR1 is LGHNA and CDR2 is YNFKEQ. This chain's CDR3 is CASSFQGARGYTF. The DNA for the CDR3 is TGTGCCAGCAGTTTTCAGGGGGCGAGGGGCTACACCTTC.

CDR3 in amino acids: CASSLPEVNTEAFF. In DNA form, the CDR3 reads TGTGCCAGCAGCCTGCCTGAGGTGAACACTGAAGCTTTCTTT. The chain has TRBV5-5 and TRBJ1-1, with unresolved D. The CDR3 extends over 14 amino acids. The germline V and J ends were trimmed by 4 bases and 0 bases, with 10 bases remaining between them. Germline V gene data show CDR1 as SGHKS and CDR2 as YYEKEE (reference sequence).

This chain joins TRBV5-1 and TRBJ1-1, with a possible D match to TRBD1 (6 bases). This CDR3 is built from 13 residues. In germline, CDR1 is SGHRS, CDR2 YFSETQ. V was shortened by 7 bases and J by 1 base, with 11 bases between the two germline ends. CDR3: CASRGGANTEAFF. The CDR3 region has the DNA TGCGCCAGCCGGGGGGGGGCGAACACTGAAGCTTTCTTT.

This chain links TRBV5-6 with TRBJ2-3; D unclear. This CDR3 is built from 14 residues. CDR1 is SGHDT and CDR2 is YYEEEE in the germline V gene. With 0 bases removed from V and 2 bases from J, the gap between germline ends came to 7 bases. The CDR3 reads CASSLGRITDTQYF. CDR3 sequence (DNA): TGTGCCAGCAGCTTGGGCAGGATCACAGATACGCAGTATTTT.

The chain links TRBV5-1 to TRBJ2-1; 7 bases align to TRBD2. Germline V CDR1 and CDR2: SGHRS, YFSETQ. The CDR3 length is 15 residues. With 0 bases clipped from V and 4 bases from J, the junction kept 4 bases outside the gene matches. The CDR3 DNA is TGCGCCAGCAGCTTGGAAGCGGGACCGTACAATGAGCAGTTCTTC. This codes for CASSLEAGPYNEQFF.

The rearrangement uses TRBV27 and TRBJ2-4; D is unclear. Trimming pared 3 bases from V and 0 bases from J, leaving 6 bases between. The CDR3 is 14 amino acids. The germline V gene encodes CDR1 MNHEY and CDR2 SMNVEV (reference sequence). The CDR3 here is CASSFSLAKNIQYF. Here the CDR3 DNA reads TGTGCCAGCAGTTTTAGTTTAGCCAAAAACATTCAGTACTTC.

The chain carries TRBV7-6 and TRBJ2-4; 12 bases align to TRBD2. After removal of 3 bases from V and 8 bases from J, the junction contained 8 bases not matched to a gene. Germline-derived CDR1 and CDR2 are SGHVS and FNYEAQ. CDR3 size: 16 residues. The CDR3 nucleotides read TGTGCCAGCAGCTTGACTAGCGGGGGCCCCGCGGACATTCAGTACTTC. Residues: CASSLTSGGPADIQYF.

This clone was counted a few times. The chain joins TRBV7-9 to TRBJ1-1; the D is unclear. This CDR3 is 12 amino acids long. The V end was cut by 7 bases, the J end by 9 bases, with 15 bases between. Looked up from germline, CDR1 is SEHNR and CDR2 is FQNEAQ (reference sequence). In nucleotides, the CDR3 is TGTGCCAGCACCAACCCAGATCCTCAAGCTTTCTTT. This encodes CASTNPDPQAFF.

The count of this clone is one. The chain joins TRBV7-9 to TRBJ2-5; TRBD2 matches at 11 bases. The CDR3 loop spans 15 amino acids. V lost 3 bases and J lost 4; bases outside the gene matches: 4. In germline, CDR1 is SEHNR, CDR2 FQNEAQ (reference sequence). In DNA, the CDR3 is TGTGCCAGCAGCTTCCTAGCGGGAGGCGGAGAGACCCAGTACTTC. Amino acid sequence: CASSFLAGGGETQYF.

This chain links TRBV5-1 with TRBJ1-1; 8 nucleotides line up with TRBD1. Germline V gene lookup returns CDR1 SGHRS and CDR2 YFSETQ. With V trimmed by 0 bases and J by 7 bases, 2 bases remained unmatched. The CDR3 spans 13 residues. In nucleotides, the CDR3 is TGCGCCAGCAGCTTGGTCGGACAGGGTGAAGCTTTCTTT. It yields the protein CASSLVGQGEAFF.

The J gene is TRBJ2-3, the V gene TRBV30; possible D gene TRBD2, 6 bases. Trimming took off 0 bases at V and 5 bases at J, with 6 bases between the two ends. Germline V gene sequence: CDR1 GTSNPN, CDR2 SVGIG (reference sequence). The CDR3 length is 12 residues. The CDR3 is CAWSVGRDTQYF. The CDR3 coding sequence is TGTGCCTGGAGTGTCGGGAGAGATACGCAGTATTTT.

The chain has TRBV7-9 and TRBJ1-2; TRBD1 is a possible D gene (6 bases). Germline CDR1 is SEHNR and CDR2 is FQNEAQ (reference sequence). Trimming cost V 2 bases and J 5 bases, with 12 bases left between them. CDR3 length equals 14 residues. For the CDR3, the DNA is TGTGCCAGCAGCTTACCAGGGGTAGGATATGGCTACACCTTC. This encodes CASSLPGVGYGYTF.

This chain joins TRBV29-1 and TRBJ2-2; the D gene is possibly TRBD1 (5 bases). Trimming left V 4 bases short and J 2 bases short, with 20 bases between. Germline V gives CDR1 SQVTM, CDR2 ANQGSEA. This CDR3 is 17 amino acids long. This CDR3 is CSVVQAGKLGNTGELFF. The CDR3 nucleotides read TGCAGCGTTGTACAGGCAGGGAAATTGGGAAACACCGGGGAGCTGTTTTTT.

The chain carries TRBV4-3 and TRBJ2-1; 9 bases fit TRBD1. The CDR3 length is 15 residues. V lost 1 base to trimming and J lost 7 bases; unmatched junction nucleotides: 5. In germline, CDR1 is LGHNA, CDR2 YSLEER. CDR3 protein: CASSQGDRVRNEQFF. The CDR3 nucleotides read TGCGCCAGCAGCCAAGGGGACAGGGTTAGAAATGAGCAGTTCTTC.

The J gene is TRBJ1-1, the V gene TRBV19; D is undetermined. V was clipped by 3 bases and J by 11 bases, with 13 bases between them. Per the germline V gene, CDR1 is LNHDA and CDR2 is SQIVND (reference sequence). There are 12 residues in the CDR3. The chain's CDR3 is CASSIGPGEAFF. The CDR3 DNA follows: TGTGCCAGTAGTATCGGACCCGGGGAGGCTTTCTTT.

The J gene is TRBJ2-1, the V gene TRBV6-1; D uncertain. CDR3 length: 12 amino acids. V was pared by 6 bases and J by 7 bases, with 10 bases between. The germline V gene has CDR1 MNHNS and CDR2 SASEGT. The CDR3 loop is CASSYSSNEQFF. CDR3 in DNA: TGTGCCAGCAGCTATAGTTCTAATGAGCAGTTCTTC.

This chain uses TRBV19 with TRBJ1-1; tentatively, D is TRBD1 (6 bases). Trimming shortened V by 5 bases and J by 5 bases, and 12 bases separated the two germline ends. Germline loops: CDR1 LNHDA, CDR2 SQIVND (reference sequence). The CDR3 loop spans 13 amino acids. CDR3 sequence reads: CASSVTGRTEAFF. The CDR3 DNA reads as TGTGCCAGTAGTGTTACAGGGCGTACTGAAGCTTTCTTT.

The chain combines TRBV19 with TRBJ2-5; tentative D call: TRBD2 (7 bases). Judging by the DNA end, TRBJ2-7 fits better; the J call may be wrong. The length of the CDR3 is 18 residues. Per the germline V gene, CDR1 is LNHDA and CDR2 is SQIVND (reference sequence). CDR3 sequence (DNA): TGTGCCAGTAGTCCGCAGGGGTTGGGGGGGGCAAAAACCTACGAGCAGTACTTC. It codes for CASSPQGLGGAKTYEQYF.

J is TRBJ2-7 and V is TRBV27; the D gene is possibly TRBD2 (5 bases). The V end lost 7 bases, the J end lost 4 bases, and 20 bases lay between the germline ends. This CDR3 comprises 15 residues. Germline V gene data show CDR1 as MNHEY and CDR2 as SMNVEV (reference sequence). This CDR3 is CASTKTGKASYEQYF. The DNA of the CDR3 is TGTGCCAGCACCAAGACCGGGAAGGCGTCTTACGAGCAGTACTTC.